This T cell receptor beta chain was identified during a study of blood T cell repertoires in COVID-19. Germline CDR1 and CDR2: MGHRA and YSYEKL. Trimming removed 0 bases at V and 7 bases at J, with 9 bases between. CDR3 length equals 13 residues. Original handling: Nucleated cell counts were estimated from reference gene primer amplification. Sequencing was performed with immunoSEQ multiplex PCR; in TCRdb, only in-frame clones are kept and a portion is missing. From that table come the V and J calls and clone size; the DNA was used to work out D and trimming. The table has 130,000 to 150,000 clones, around 84% seen once.

Material for sequencing was peripheral blood. The chain recombines TRBV4-1 with TRBJ1-2, with D unresolved. The TCR was taken from a human donor in a cohort sampled during active COVID-19. CDR3: CASSQEPELGYTF. The CDR3 DNA reads as TGCGCCAGCAGCCAAGAACCGGAGCTTGGCTACACCTTC.